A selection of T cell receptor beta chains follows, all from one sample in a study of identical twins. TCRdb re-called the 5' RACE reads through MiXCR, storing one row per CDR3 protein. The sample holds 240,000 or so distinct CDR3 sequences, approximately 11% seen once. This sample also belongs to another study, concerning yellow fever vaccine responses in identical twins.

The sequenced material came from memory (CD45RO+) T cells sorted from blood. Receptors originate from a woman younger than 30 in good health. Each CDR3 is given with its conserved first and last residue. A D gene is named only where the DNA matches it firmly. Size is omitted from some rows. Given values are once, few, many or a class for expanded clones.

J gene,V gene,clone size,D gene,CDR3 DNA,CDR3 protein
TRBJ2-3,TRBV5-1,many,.,TGCGCCAGCAGCGAAGGGTCCGATACGCAGTATTTT,CASSEGSDTQYF
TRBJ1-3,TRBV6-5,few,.,TGTGCCAGCAGTTTTCAGGGAATCGGAAACACCATATATTTT,CASSFQGIGNTIYF
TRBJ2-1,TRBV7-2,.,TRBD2,TGTGCCAGTGGGCGGGCCGCGGGGGGGTACAATGAGCAGTTCTTC,CASGRAAGGYNEQFF
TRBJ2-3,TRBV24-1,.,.,TGTGCCAGCGCGTCGGACACAGATACGCAGTATTTT,CASASDTDTQYF
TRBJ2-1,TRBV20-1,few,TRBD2,TGCAGTGCTATTAGCGGGAGGGCCTACAATGAGCAGTTCTTC,CSAISGRAYNEQFF
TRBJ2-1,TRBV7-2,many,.,TGTGCCAGCAGCTTATCTCGAGGCTCCTACAATGAGCAGTTCTTC,CASSLSRGSYNEQFF
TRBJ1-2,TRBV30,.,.,TGTGCCTGGAGTGCCGCTAACTATGGCTACACCTTC,CAWSAANYGYTF
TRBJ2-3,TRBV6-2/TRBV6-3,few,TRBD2,TGTGCCAGCAGTTTCTCTAGCGGGTACAGTCAAGAGCTTAGCACAGATACGCAGTATTTT,CASSFSSGYSQELSTDTQYF
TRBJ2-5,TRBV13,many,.,TGTGCCAGCAGCTTAGAAGGGCGGGGGCGGACAGAGACCCAGTACTTC,CASSLEGRGRTETQYF
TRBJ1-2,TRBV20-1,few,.,TGCAGTGCCTACAGGACAGACTATGGCTACACCTTC,CSAYRTDYGYTF
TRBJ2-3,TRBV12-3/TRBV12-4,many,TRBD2,TGTGCCAGCAGTAGACTAGCGGTCACAGATACGCAGTATTTT,CASSRLAVTDTQYF
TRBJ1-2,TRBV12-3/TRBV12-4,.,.,.,CASSLVGTGAPPSYSF
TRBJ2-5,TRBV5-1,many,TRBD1,TGCGCCAGCAGCTTACTGGGACAGCTTCAAGAGACCCAGTACTTC,CASSLLGQLQETQYF
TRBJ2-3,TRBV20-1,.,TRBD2,TGCAGTGCGCCCGCCGGGGGGGCCGGGACAGATACGCAGTATTTT,CSAPAGGAGTDTQYF
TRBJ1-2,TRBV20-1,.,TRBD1,TGCAGTGCTAGAGGTGCAGGGGGCGCGAAAGGCTACACCTTC,CSARGAGGAKGYTF
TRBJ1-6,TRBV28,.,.,TGTGCCAGCAGTCCCCGCGGGGCCTATAATTCACCCCTCCACTTT,CASSPRGAYNSPLHF
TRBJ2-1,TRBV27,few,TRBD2,TGTGCCAGCAGTTTAAGGGGACTAGCGGGAGTTGACGAGCAGTTCTTC,CASSLRGLAGVDEQFF
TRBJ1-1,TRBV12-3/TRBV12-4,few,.,TGTGCCAGTAAAACATGGGGAATGCCTCGCGCTTTCTTT,CASKTWGMPRAFF
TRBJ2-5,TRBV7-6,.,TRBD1,TGTGCCAGCAGCTTAGTCTCGGGACAGGGAGAGACCCAGTACTTC,CASSLVSGQGETQYF
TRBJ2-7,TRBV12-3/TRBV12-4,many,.,TGTGCCAGCAGATTTTCCGGGACCGAATACGAGCAGTACTTC,CASRFSGTEYEQYF
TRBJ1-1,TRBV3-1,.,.,TGTGCCAGCAGCAATACAGTCCCACTGAACACTGAAGCTTTCTTT,CASSNTVPLNTEAFF
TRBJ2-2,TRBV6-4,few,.,TGTGCCAGCAGTGACCCCCTTCGGTCGAACACCGGGGAGCTGTTTTTT,CASSDPLRSNTGELFF
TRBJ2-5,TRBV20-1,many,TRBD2,TGCAGTGCTAGAGATGGGGGGATCAGCGGGAGAGGAGAGACCCAGTACTTC,CSARDGGISGRGETQYF
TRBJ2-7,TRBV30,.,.,TGTGCCTGGACCCGAGACGTTCGCAACTACGAGCAGTACTTC,CAWTRDVRNYEQYF
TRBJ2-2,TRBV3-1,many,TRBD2,TGTGCCAGCAGCCAAGGGCGAGCTAGCGGATACAACACCGGGGAGCTGTTTTTT,CASSQGRASGYNTGELFF
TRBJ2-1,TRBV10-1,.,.,TGCGCCAGCAGTGAGTTGACTAGCAATGAGCAGTTCTTC,CASSELTSNEQFF